The clone carrying this T cell receptor (beta chain) is judged large (0.1 to 1%). The antigen remains undetermined. TCRdb re-called the 5' RACE reads through MiXCR, storing one row per CDR3 protein. The table has 11,000 to 15,000 distinct CDR3 sequences, 4% to 5% seen once. The sample is drawn from a study of spatial heterogeneity in lung cancer. Study information: A T cell module score from matched bulk RNA-seq correlated strongly with TCR transcript counts in tumor regions. Study outcomes and limitations: Numbers of ubiquitous and regional expanded TCRs tracked ubiquitous and regional nonsynonymous mutation counts, respectively. Beta chains had an estimated 13% coverage of tumor T cells, and alpha chains had around 6.9%. For expanded intratumoral alpha and beta TCRs, counts tracked tumor mutation counts.

This CDR3 has 13 residues. From germline, CDR1 is MNHEY and CDR2 SMNVEV (reference sequence). V was clipped by 1 base and J by 5 bases, with 6 bases between them. Time point described: sample taken at primary tumor resection. Without sorting, whole RNA was sequenced from tumor, nontumor lung or frozen PBMC. The chain carries TRBV27 and TRBJ1-5; no clear D. The specimen comprised lung tumor tissue, sampled at surgery. This TCR was recovered from a female donor with early-stage non-small cell lung cancer. The CDR3: CASSLFLDQPQHF. For the CDR3, the DNA is TGTGCCAGCAGTTTATTTCTGGATCAGCCCCAGCATTTT.